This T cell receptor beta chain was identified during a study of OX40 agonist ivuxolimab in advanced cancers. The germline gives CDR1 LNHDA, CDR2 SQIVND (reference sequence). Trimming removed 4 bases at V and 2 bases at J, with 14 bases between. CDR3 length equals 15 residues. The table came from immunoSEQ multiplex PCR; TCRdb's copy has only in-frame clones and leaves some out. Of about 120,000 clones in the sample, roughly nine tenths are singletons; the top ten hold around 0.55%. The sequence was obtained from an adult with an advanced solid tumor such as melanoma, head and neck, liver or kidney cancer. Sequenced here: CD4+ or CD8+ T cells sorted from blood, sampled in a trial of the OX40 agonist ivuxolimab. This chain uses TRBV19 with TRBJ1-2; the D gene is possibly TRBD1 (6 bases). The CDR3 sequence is CASSTTGESNYGYTF. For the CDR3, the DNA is TGTGCCAGTAGTACGACAGGAGAATCCAACTATGGCTACACCTTC.